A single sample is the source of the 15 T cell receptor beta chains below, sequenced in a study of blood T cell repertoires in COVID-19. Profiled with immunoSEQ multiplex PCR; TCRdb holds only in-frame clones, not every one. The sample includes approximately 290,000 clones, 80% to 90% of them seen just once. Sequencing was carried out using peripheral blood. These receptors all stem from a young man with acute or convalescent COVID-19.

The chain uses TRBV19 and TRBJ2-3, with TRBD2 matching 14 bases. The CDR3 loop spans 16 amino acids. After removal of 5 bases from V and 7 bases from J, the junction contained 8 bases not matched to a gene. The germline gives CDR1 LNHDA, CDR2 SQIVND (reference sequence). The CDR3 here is CASSAQTSGRVNTQYF. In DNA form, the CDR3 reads TGTGCCAGTAGTGCCCAGACTAGCGGGAGGGTGAATACGCAGTATTTT.

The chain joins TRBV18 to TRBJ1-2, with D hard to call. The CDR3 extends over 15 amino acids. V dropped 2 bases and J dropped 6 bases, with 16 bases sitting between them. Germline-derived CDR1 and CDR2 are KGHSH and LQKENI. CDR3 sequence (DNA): TGTGCCAGCTCACCAGGCTACAGTTCTCGGCATGGCTACACCTTC. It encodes CASSPGYSSRHGYTF.

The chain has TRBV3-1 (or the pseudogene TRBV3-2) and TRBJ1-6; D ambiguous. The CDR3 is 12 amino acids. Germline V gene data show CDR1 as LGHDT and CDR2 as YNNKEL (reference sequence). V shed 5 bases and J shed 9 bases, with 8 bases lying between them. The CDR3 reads CASSGLVSPLHF. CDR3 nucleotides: TGTGCCAGCAGCGGCTTGGTTTCACCCCTCCACTTT.

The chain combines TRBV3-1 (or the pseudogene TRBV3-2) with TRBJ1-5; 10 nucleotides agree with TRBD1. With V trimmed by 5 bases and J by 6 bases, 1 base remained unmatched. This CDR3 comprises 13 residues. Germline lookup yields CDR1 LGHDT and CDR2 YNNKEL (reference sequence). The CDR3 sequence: CASSGTGVQPQHF. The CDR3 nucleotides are TGTGCCAGCAGCGGGACAGGGGTTCAGCCCCAGCATTTT.

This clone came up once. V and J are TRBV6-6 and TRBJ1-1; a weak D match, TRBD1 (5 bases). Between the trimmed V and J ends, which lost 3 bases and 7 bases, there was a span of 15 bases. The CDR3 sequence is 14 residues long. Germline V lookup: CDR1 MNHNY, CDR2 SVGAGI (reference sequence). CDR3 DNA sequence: TGTGCCAGCAGTTATTGGCAGGGCGGCGATGAAGCTTTCTTT. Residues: CASSYWQGGDEAFF.

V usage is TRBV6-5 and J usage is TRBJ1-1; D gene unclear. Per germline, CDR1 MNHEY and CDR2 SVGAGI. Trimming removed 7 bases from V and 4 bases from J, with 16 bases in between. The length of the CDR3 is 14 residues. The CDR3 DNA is TGTGCCAGCATCCTCAGGCCCACCGGCACTGAAGCTTTCTTT. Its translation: CASILRPTGTEAFF.

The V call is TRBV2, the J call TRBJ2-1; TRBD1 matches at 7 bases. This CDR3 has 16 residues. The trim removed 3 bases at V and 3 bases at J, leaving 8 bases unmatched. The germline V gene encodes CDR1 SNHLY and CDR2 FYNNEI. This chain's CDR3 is CASSDPRDRSYNEQFF. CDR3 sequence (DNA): TGTGCCAGCAGTGACCCCCGGGACAGAAGCTACAATGAGCAGTTCTTC.

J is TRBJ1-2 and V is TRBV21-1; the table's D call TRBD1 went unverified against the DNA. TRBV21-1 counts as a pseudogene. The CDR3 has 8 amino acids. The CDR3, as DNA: TGTGCCAGCAGCAAACAGGACTTC. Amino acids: CASSKQDF.

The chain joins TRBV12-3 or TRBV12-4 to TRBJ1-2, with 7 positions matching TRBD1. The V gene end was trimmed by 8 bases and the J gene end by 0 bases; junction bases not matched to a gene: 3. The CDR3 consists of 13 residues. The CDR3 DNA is TGTGCCAGCCGACAGGGAGCTAACTATGGCTACACCTTC. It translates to CASRQGANYGYTF.

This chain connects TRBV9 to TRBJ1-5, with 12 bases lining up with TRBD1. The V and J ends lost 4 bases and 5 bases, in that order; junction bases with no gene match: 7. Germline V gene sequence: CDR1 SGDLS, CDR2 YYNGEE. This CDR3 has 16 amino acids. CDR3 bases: TGTGCCAGCAGCCCGGGACAGGGGGCGCGCGATCAGCCCCAGCATTTT. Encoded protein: CASSPGQGARDQPQHF.

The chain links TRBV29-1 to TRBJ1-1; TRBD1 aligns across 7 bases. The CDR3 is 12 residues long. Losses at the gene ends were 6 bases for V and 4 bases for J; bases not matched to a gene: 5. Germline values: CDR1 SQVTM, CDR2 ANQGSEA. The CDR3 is CSVSTGATEAFF. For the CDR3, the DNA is TGCAGCGTCTCAACAGGGGCCACTGAAGCTTTCTTT.

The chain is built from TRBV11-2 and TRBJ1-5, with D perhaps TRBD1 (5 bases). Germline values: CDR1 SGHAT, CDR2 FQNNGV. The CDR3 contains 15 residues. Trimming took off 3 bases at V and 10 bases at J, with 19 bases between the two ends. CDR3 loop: CASSFSGNTPNPQHF. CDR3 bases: TGTGCCAGCAGCTTCTCAGGGAATACTCCCAATCCCCAGCATTTT.

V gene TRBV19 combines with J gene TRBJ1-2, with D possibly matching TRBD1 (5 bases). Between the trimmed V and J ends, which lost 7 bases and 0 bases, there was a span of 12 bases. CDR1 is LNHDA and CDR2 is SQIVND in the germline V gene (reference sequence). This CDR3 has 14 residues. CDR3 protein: CASKSARANYGYTF. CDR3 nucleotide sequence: TGTGCCAGTAAAAGTGCCAGGGCTAACTATGGCTACACCTTC.

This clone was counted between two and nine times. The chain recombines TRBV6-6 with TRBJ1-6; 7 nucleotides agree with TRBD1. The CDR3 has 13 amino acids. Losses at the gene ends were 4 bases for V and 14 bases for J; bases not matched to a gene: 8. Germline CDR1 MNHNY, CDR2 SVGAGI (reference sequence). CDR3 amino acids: CASSSHRGFTLHF. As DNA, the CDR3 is TGTGCCAGCAGTTCGCACAGGGGTTTCACCCTCCACTTT.

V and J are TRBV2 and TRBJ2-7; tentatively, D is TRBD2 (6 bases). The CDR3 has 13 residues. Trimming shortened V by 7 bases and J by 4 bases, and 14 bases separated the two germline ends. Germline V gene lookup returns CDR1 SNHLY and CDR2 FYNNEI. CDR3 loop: CASTRDGGYEQYF. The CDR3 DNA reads TGTGCCAGCACGCGGGACGGAGGGTACGAGCAGTACTTC.